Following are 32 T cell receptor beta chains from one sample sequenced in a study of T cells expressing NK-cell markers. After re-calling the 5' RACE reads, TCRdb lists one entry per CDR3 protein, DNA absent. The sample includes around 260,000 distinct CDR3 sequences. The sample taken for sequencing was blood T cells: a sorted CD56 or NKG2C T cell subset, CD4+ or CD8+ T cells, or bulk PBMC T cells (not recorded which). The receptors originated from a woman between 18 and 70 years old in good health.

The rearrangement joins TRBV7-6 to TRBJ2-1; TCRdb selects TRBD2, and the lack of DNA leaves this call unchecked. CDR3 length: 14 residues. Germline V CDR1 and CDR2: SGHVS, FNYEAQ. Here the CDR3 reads CASVARPSYNEQFF.

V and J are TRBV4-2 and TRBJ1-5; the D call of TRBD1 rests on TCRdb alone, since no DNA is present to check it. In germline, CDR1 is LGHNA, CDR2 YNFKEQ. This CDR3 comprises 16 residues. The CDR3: CASSQDSDSLNQPQHF.

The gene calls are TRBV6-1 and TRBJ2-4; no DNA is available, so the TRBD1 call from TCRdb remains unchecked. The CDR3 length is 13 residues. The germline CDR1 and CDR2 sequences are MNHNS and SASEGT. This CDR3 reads CASSRDRVNIQYF.

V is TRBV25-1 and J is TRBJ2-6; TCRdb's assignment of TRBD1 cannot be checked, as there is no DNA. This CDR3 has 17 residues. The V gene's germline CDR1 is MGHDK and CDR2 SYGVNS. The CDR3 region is CASSQNRGNSGANVLTF. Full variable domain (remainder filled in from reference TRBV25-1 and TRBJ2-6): EADIYQTPRYLVIGTGKKITLECSQTMGHDKMYWYQQDPGMELHLIHYSYGVNSTEKGDLSSESTVSRIRTEHFPLTLESARPSHTSQYLCASSQNRGNSGANVLTFGAGSRLTVL.

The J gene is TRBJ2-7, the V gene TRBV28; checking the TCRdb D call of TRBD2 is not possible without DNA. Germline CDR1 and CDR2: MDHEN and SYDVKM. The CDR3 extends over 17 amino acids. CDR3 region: CATIRSLGEGGPNEQYF.

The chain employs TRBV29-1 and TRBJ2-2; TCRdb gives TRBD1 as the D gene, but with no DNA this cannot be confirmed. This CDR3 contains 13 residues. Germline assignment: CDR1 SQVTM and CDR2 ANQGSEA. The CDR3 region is CSVDRDNTGELFF.

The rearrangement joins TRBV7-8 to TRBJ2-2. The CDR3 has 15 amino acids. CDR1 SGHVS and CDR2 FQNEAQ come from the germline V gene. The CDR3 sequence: CASSPRSGTTGELFF.

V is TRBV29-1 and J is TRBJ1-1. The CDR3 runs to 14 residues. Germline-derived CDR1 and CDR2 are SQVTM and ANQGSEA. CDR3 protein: CSVEGDLRNTEAFF.

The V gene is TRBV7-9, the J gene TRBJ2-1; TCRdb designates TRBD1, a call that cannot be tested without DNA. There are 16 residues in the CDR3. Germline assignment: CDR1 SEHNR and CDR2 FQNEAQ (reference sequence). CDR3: CASSLKGQGANNEQFF. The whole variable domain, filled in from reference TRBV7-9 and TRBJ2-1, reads DTGVSQNPRHKITKRGQNVTFRCDPISEHNRLYWYRQTLGQGPEFLTYFQNEAQLEKSRLLSDRFSAERPKGSFSTLEIQRTEQGDSAMYLCASSLKGQGANNEQFFGPGTRLTVL.

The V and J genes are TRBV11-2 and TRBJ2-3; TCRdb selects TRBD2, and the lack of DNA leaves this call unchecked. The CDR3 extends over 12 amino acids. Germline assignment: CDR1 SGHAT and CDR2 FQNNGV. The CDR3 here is CASSPGLVSGAF.

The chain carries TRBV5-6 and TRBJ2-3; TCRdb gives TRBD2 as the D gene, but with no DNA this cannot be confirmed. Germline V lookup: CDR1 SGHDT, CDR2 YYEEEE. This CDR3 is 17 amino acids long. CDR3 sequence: CASSLRTSGDRSDTQYF.

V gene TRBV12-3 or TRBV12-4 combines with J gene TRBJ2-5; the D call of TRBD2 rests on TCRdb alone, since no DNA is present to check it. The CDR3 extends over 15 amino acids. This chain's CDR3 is CASSLVASAQETQYF.

Here the CDR3 reads CASSSPGTRAYNEQFF. This chain joins TRBV7-2 and TRBJ2-1; TCRdb calls TRBD2, which cannot be checked without DNA. CDR1 SGHTA and CDR2 FQGNSA come from the germline V gene. This CDR3 is 16 amino acids long.

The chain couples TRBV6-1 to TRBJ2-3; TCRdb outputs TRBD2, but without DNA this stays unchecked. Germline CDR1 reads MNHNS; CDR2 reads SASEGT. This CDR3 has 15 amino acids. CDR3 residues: CASRRGGSARDTQYF.

The CDR3 is CASSFSGREKLFF. The V call is TRBV7-9, the J call TRBJ1-4. From germline, CDR1 is SEHNR and CDR2 FQNEAQ (reference sequence). The CDR3 has 13 amino acids.

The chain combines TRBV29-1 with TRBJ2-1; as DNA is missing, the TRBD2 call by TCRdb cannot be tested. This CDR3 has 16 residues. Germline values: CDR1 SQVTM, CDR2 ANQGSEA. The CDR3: CSVDTRVGSSYNEQFF.

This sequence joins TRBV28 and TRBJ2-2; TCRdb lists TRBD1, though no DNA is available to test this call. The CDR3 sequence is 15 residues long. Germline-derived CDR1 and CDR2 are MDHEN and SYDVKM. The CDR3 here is CASREGQTNTGELFF.

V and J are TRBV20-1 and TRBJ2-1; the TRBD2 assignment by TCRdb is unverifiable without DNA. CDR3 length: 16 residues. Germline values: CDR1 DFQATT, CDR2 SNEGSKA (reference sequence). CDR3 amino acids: CSARSSLAETYNEQFF.

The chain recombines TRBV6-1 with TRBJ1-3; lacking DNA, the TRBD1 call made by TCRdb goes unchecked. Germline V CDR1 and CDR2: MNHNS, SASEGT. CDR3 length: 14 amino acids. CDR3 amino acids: CASRLGATGNTIYF.

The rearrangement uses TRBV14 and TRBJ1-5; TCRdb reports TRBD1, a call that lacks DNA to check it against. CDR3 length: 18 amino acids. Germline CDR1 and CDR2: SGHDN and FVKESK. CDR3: CASSHATGTGGSNQPQHF.

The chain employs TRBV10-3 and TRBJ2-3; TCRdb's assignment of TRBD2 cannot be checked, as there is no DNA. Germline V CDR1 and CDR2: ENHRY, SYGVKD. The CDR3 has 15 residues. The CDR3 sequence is CAISDASGSTDTQYF.

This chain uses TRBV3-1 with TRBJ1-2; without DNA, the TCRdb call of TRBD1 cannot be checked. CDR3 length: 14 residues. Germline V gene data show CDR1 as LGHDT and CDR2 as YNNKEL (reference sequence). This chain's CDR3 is CASVGGAGDYGYTF.

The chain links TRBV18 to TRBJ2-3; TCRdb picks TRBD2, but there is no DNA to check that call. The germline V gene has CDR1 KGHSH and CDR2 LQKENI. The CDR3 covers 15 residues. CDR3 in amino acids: CASSSGAGNRDTQYF.

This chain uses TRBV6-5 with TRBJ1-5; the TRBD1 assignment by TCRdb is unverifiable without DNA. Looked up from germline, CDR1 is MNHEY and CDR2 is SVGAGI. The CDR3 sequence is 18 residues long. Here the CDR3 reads CASSYSPPTGASNQPQHF.

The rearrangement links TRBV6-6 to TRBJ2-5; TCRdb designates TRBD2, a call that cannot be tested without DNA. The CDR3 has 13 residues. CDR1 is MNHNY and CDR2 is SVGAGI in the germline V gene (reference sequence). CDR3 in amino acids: CASSTALFGTQYF.

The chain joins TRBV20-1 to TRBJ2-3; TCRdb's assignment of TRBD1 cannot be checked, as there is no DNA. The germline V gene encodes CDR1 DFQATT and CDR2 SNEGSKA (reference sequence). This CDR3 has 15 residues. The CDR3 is CSARDTGGLSDTQYF.

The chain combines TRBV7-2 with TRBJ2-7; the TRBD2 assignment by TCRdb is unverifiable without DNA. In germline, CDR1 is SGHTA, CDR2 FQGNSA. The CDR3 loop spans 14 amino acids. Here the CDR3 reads CASSTLAGGNEQYF.

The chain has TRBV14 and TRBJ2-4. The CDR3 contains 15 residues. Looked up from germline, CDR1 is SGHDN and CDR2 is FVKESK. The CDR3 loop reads CASSPRWAAKNIQYF.

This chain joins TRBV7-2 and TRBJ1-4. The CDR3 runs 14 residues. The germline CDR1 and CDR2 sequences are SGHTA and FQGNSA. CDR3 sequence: CASSLVGPAEKLFF. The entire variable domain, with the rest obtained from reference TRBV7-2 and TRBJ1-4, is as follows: GAGVSQSPSNKVTEKGKDVELRCDPISGHTALYWYRQSLGQGLEFLIYFQGNSAPDKSGLPSDRFSAERTGGSVSTLTIQRTQQEDSAVYLCASSLVGPAEKLFFGSGTQLSVL.

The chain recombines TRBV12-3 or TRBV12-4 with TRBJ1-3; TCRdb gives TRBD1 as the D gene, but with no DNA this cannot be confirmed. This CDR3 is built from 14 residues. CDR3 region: CASGMGGPGNTIYF.

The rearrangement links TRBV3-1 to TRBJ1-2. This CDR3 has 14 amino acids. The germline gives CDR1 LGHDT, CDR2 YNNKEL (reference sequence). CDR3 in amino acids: CASSRRDGNYGYTF.

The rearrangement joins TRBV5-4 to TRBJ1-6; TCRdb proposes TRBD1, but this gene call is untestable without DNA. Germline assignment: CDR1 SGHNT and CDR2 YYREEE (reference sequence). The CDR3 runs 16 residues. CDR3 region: CASSPRPPGGLSPLHF. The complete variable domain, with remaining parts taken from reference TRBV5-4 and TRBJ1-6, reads ETGVTQSPTHLIKTRGQQVTLRCSSQSGHNTVSWYQQALGQGPQFIFQYYREEENGRGNFPPRFSGLQFPNYSSELNVNALELDDSALYLCASSPRPPGGLSPLHFGNGTRLTVT.